The clone carrying this T cell receptor (beta chain) has only one observation. Its target is not known. The data stem from a study of cytomegalovirus exposure and HLA in healthy donors. Study results and limitations: HLA alleles were associated with 17,000 or so TCR beta sequences in a later analysis at 0.05 false discovery rate. Fewer N-insertions than the roughly 630-donor mean were reportedly shown by an Asian-associated ancestry cluster in a later analysis. Across donors, most TCRs were seen rarely, yet some public ones were widespread.

The primer mix had 60 Vbeta and 13 Jbeta primers. The table came from immunoSEQ multiplex PCR; TCRdb's copy has only in-frame clones and leaves some out. The sample shows 150,000 to 200,000 clones, 84% of them seen only once. V shed 0 bases and J shed 4 bases, with 12 bases lying between them. The CDR3 runs 15 residues. Germline V gene lookup returns CDR1 SGHNT and CDR2 YYREEE (reference sequence). The TCR comes from a man younger than 30 in good health and CMV-seronegative. The chain uses TRBV5-4 and TRBJ2-3; D may be TRBD2 (6 bases). The sequencing sample was made of PBMCs. CDR3 nucleotides: TGTGCCAGCAGCTTGGTTGTGGGAGGCGCAGATACGCAGTATTTT. It yields the protein CASSLVVGGADTQYF. The whole variable domain, remainder taken from reference TRBV5-4 and TRBJ2-3, is ETGVTQSPTHLIKTRGQQVTLRCSSQSGHNTVSWYQQALGQGPQFIFQYYREEENGRGNFPPRFSGLQFPNYSSELNVNALELDDSALYLCASSLVVGGADTQYFGPGTRLTVL.